This T cell receptor (beta chain) was profiled in a study of CD8 T cells in Susac syndrome. Overall study context: When their blood was taken, the Susac syndrome patients had either not yet had any therapy, were taking corticosteroids, or were taking intravenous immunoglobulin alone. Study outcomes and limitations: Susac-specific public clones in total CD8+ repertoires numbered some 15; in CD8+ TEMRA repertoires, they numbered five.

Random hexamers were used to reverse transcribe 0.5 to 1 ug of RNA. The method of amplification for TCR beta CDR3 was immunoSEQ multiplex PCR, covering 54 Vbeta and 13 Jbeta. Each CDR3 protein gets one entry after TCRdb re-called the immunoSEQ multiplex PCR reads with MiXCR. Of 100,000 to 150,000 distinct CDR3 sequences listed, about 93% are singletons. Trimming stripped 7 bases from V and 6 bases from J, with 12 bases between. The CDR3 is 13 amino acids. CDR1 and CDR2 (germline): LNHDA, SQIVND (reference sequence). As to this clonotype: Its specificity is unknown.

The sequencing sample was made of CD8+ T cells from PBMCs. This TCR was sampled from a human donor with Susac syndrome. This chain links TRBV19 with TRBJ2-2, with D tentatively TRBD1 or TRBD2 (6 bases each). The CDR3 spells CASKGEAPGELFF. The CDR3 DNA follows: TGTGCCAGTAAGGGGGAGGCTCCCGGGGAGCTGTTTTTT.